The text below deals with one TCR beta chain. Its specificity is unknown. A universal primer site arose from template switching, and cDNA bore unique molecular identifiers. TCRdb itself ran the 5' RACE reads through MiXCR, one entry per CDR3 protein. The repertoire consists of roughly 250,000 distinct CDR3 sequences, with over 12% occurring once and the leading ten covering 7% to 9.5%. These data belong to a study of identical twins. Study-wide findings and caveats: Cross-sectional statistics, not tracking of the same donors, supported the conclusions.

All of the donors were Caucasians in good health. The sequence was obtained from a young woman in good health. Sequenced input: memory (CD45RO+) T cells sorted from blood.

The chain's CDR3 is CASSFGTPPEAFF. For the CDR3, the DNA is TGTGCCAGCTCCTTCGGGACGCCGCCTGAAGCTTTCTTT. The chain uses TRBV18 and TRBJ1-1; perhaps TRBD1 as D (5 bases). The CDR3 has 13 amino acids. Germline V gene sequence: CDR1 KGHSH, CDR2 LQKENI. The germline V and J ends were trimmed by 6 bases and 6 bases, with 14 bases remaining between them.